Below, 22 T cell receptor beta chains from the same sample are listed, as sequenced in a study of blood T cell repertoires in COVID-19. The protocol was immunoSEQ multiplex PCR, while the TCRdb copy is restricted to in-frame clones and leaves out a portion. The sample lists approximately 230,000 clones; about four fifths were seen once. The sequenced sample consisted of peripheral blood. These receptors were collected from a man older than 75 with acute or convalescent COVID-19.

The V call is TRBV30, the J call TRBJ2-1; D is perhaps TRBD1 (6 bases). CDR1 and CDR2 from the germline V gene are GTSNPN and SVGIG (reference sequence). V was pared by 1 base and J by 7 bases, with 8 bases between. The CDR3 is made up of 12 amino acids. The CDR3 region has the DNA TGTGCCTGGAGTGGAGGGGGTAATGAGCAGTTCTTC. It codes for CAWSGGGNEQFF.

This clone was counted a single time. Other nucleotide sequences in the sample specify the same CDR3. This chain joins TRBV12-3 or TRBV12-4 and TRBJ1-5, with no clear D. V was trimmed by 3 bases and J by 2 bases, leaving 5 bases between them. The length of the CDR3 is 13 residues. Here the CDR3 DNA reads TGTGCCAGCAGTTTTTCTGGCAATCAGCCCCAGCATTTT. It yields the protein CASSFSGNQPQHF.

The chain has TRBV6-6 and TRBJ1-5; no firm D call. In germline, CDR1 is MNHNY, CDR2 SVGAGI (reference sequence). V lost 2 bases and J lost 1, with 6 bases in between. This CDR3 spans 14 amino acids. CDR3 loop: CASSYGESNQPQHF. In DNA form, the CDR3 reads TGTGCCAGCAGTTACGGGGAGAGCAATCAGCCCCAGCATTTT.

Comments on this clone: This same CDR3 is encoded by further DNA sequences in the sample. The chain is built from TRBV7-2 and TRBJ1-4; tentatively, D is TRBD1 (5 bases). The CDR3 spans 15 residues. Trimming removed 0 bases at V and 3 bases at J, with 8 bases between. Germline V lookup: CDR1 SGHTA, CDR2 FQGNSA. CDR3 residues: CASSLAGGANEKLFF. The CDR3 nucleotides read TGTGCCAGCAGCTTAGCGGGGGGGGCTAATGAAAAACTGTTTTTT.

DNA of the CDR3: TGTGCCAGCATCACCGGCGGGAGCGCAAACGAGCAGTACTTC. Translated, it gives CASITGGSANEQYF. The chain couples TRBV28 to TRBJ2-7, with 7 bases identical to TRBD2. Trimming cost V 7 bases and J 5 bases; bases outside gene matches: 11. This CDR3 is 14 amino acids long. Per germline, CDR1 MDHEN and CDR2 SYDVKM.

The V call is TRBV29-1, the J call TRBJ2-5; D is undetermined. In germline, CDR1 is SQVTM, CDR2 ANQGSEA. This CDR3 spans 12 amino acids. V gave up 7 bases and J gave up 5 bases, with 14 bases separating them. The CDR3 DNA follows: TGCAGCGCCATGACACAAGCTGAGACCCAGTACTTC. Translated: CSAMTQAETQYF.

The chain recombines TRBV10-1 with TRBJ1-5, with 10 positions matching TRBD1. The CDR3 is 16 residues long. In germline, CDR1 is WNHNN, CDR2 SYGVQD (reference sequence). Trimming removed 9 bases from V and 2 bases from J; junction bases left unmatched: 10. The CDR3 region has the DNA TGCGCCAGGCCGGGACAGGGGATGCCAGGCAATCAGCCCCAGCATTTT. Amino acid sequence: CARPGQGMPGNQPQHF.

The chain employs TRBV5-5 and TRBJ2-5; 9 bases align to TRBD2. Germline values: CDR1 SGHKS, CDR2 YYEKEE (reference sequence). The CDR3 spans 14 residues. Unmatched junction bases numbered 0, after V lost 3 bases and J lost 0 bases. CDR3 loop: CASSWTSDQETQYF. As DNA, the CDR3 is TGTGCCAGCAGCTGGACTAGCGACCAAGAGACCCAGTACTTC.

This clone was seen just once. The chain has TRBV6-2 or TRBV6-3 and TRBJ2-7; a possible D gene is TRBD1 (6 bases). The germline V and J ends were trimmed by 0 bases and 11 bases, with 17 bases remaining between them. The CDR3 spans 14 residues. Germline values: CDR1 MNHEY, CDR2 SVGEGT. CDR3 protein: CASSYSGAKVSKYF. The DNA for the CDR3 is TGTGCCAGCAGTTACTCGGGGGCAAAGGTCTCAAAGTACTTC.

The J gene is TRBJ2-6, the V gene TRBV30; D is perhaps TRBD1 (5 bases). The germline V gene has CDR1 GTSNPN and CDR2 SVGIG (reference sequence). Trimming removed 8 bases from V and 4 bases from J, with 12 bases in between. The CDR3 consists of 13 residues. The CDR3 here is CATPGSGANVLTF. CDR3 DNA: TGTGCCACTCCAGGGTCAGGGGCCAACGTCCTGACTTTC. The full variable domain, its missing parts supplied by reference TRBV30 and TRBJ2-6, is SQTIHQWPATLVQPVGSPLSLECTVEGTSNPNLYWYRQAAGRGLQLLFYSVGIGQISSEVPQNLSASRPQDRQFILSSKKLLLSDSGFYLCATPGSGANVLTFGAGSRLTVL.

Here the CDR3 DNA reads TGCGCCAGCAGCTTGGGTTCGGATACGCAGTATTTT. This encodes CASSLGSDTQYF. The V gene is TRBV5-1, the J gene TRBJ2-3; no clear D gene. Germline values: CDR1 SGHRS, CDR2 YFSETQ. The CDR3 consists of 12 residues. Trimming stripped 0 bases from V and 6 bases from J, with 5 bases between.

This chain uses TRBV12-3 or TRBV12-4 with TRBJ2-2, with no clear D. V lost 3 bases, J lost 5 bases, and 7 bases lay in between. This CDR3 comprises 13 residues. Here the CDR3 DNA reads TGTGCCAGCAGTTTCGGTGTTACCGGGGAGCTGTTTTTT. It yields the protein CASSFGVTGELFF.

The chain joins TRBV5-1 to TRBJ1-3; TRBD1 might be the D (5 bases). CDR1 and CDR2 from the germline V gene are SGHRS and YFSETQ. CDR3 length: 14 residues. Trimming cost V 4 bases and J 6 bases, with 14 bases left between them. The CDR3 sequence is CASSPGNLENTIYF. The CDR3 DNA sequence: TGCGCCAGCAGCCCAGGGAATCTGGAAAACACCATATATTTT.

The chain is built from TRBV7-9 and TRBJ2-5; a weak D match, TRBD1 (6 bases). V gave up 4 bases and J gave up 3 bases, with 15 bases separating them. CDR1 is SEHNR, CDR2 FQNEAQ, per germline (reference sequence). The CDR3 is 15 residues long. The CDR3 sequence is CASSWWGPLEETQYF. The CDR3 coding sequence is TGTGCCAGCAGCTGGTGGGGGCCTTTGGAAGAGACCCAGTACTTC.

The chain combines TRBV21-1 with TRBJ2-1; the D call TRBD2 from the table was never checked on the DNA. TRBV21-1 is a known pseudogene. The CDR3 covers 19 residues. The CDR3 here is CASSKGSSGSGGSYNEQFF. The CDR3 nucleotides are TGTGCCAGCAGCAAAGGTAGTAGCGGGAGTGGAGGTTCCTACAATGAGCAGTTCTTC.

The chain uses TRBV28 and TRBJ1-1; TRBD1 aligns across 7 bases. V lost 5 bases, J lost 2 bases, and 2 bases stayed unmatched. CDR3 length: 13 residues. Germline CDR1 and CDR2: MDHEN and SYDVKM. The CDR3 here is CASSRQGNTEAFF. DNA of the CDR3: TGTGCCAGCAGTAGACAGGGAAACACTGAAGCTTTCTTT.

The chain has TRBV5-6 and TRBJ1-1, with a possible D match to TRBD1 (5 bases). The CDR3 extends over 12 amino acids. Per germline, CDR1 SGHDT and CDR2 YYEEEE. Trimming removed 4 bases from V and 5 bases from J, with 9 bases in between. CDR3 amino acids: CASSPGQTEAFF. CDR3 nucleotide sequence: TGTGCCAGCAGCCCAGGACAAACTGAAGCTTTCTTT.

For this clone: This CDR3 is also generated by other DNA sequences in the sample. The CDR3 DNA is TGTGCCAGCAGCCGGGGACAGGTCTATGGCTACACCTTC. Translating gives CASSRGQVYGYTF. This chain links TRBV7-2 with TRBJ1-2; 8 nucleotides agree with TRBD1. Germline CDR1 reads SGHTA; CDR2 reads FQGNSA. The CDR3 totals 13 residues. The V segment lost 5 bases and the J segment 4 bases; nucleotides outside the gene matches: 3.

The chain uses TRBV27 and TRBJ1-2; D might be TRBD1 (5 bases). CDR1 MNHEY and CDR2 SMNVEV come from the germline V gene (reference sequence). The CDR3 length is 15 residues. The ends were cut back, 6 bases at V and 2 bases at J, with 16 bases in the middle. The CDR3 here is CASRLRTSGNYGYTF. The CDR3 nucleotides read TGTGCCAGCAGATTAAGGACGTCAGGGAACTATGGCTACACCTTC.

This chain joins TRBV28 and TRBJ1-5, with D possibly being TRBD1 (6 bases). V was clipped by 4 bases and J by 2 bases, with 9 bases between them. This CDR3 spans 14 amino acids. Per germline, CDR1 MDHEN and CDR2 SYDVKM. CDR3 sequence: CASSSAGGNQPQHF. In DNA, the CDR3 is TGTGCCAGCAGTTCAGCAGGGGGCAATCAGCCCCAGCATTTT.

The V call is TRBV7-2, the J call TRBJ2-1; 8 bases line up with TRBD2. The CDR3 length is 15 residues. CDR1 and CDR2 from the germline V gene are SGHTA and FQGNSA. V lost 1 base and J lost 9; bases outside the gene matches: 8. CDR3 amino acids: CASSLEVGGAGEQFF. CDR3 sequence (DNA): TGTGCCAGCAGCTTAGAGGTCGGGGGGGCAGGTGAGCAGTTCTTC.

Only a few counts were recorded for this clone. The chain joins TRBV19 to TRBJ1-1, with D possibly matching TRBD1 (6 bases). Germline V gene sequence: CDR1 LNHDA, CDR2 SQIVND (reference sequence). This CDR3 spans 13 amino acids. The V gene lost 3 bases and the J gene lost 6 bases, with 11 bases spanning the gap. The CDR3 loop is CASSIWAGAEAFF. The CDR3 bases are TGTGCCAGTAGTATTTGGGCAGGGGCTGAAGCTTTCTTT.